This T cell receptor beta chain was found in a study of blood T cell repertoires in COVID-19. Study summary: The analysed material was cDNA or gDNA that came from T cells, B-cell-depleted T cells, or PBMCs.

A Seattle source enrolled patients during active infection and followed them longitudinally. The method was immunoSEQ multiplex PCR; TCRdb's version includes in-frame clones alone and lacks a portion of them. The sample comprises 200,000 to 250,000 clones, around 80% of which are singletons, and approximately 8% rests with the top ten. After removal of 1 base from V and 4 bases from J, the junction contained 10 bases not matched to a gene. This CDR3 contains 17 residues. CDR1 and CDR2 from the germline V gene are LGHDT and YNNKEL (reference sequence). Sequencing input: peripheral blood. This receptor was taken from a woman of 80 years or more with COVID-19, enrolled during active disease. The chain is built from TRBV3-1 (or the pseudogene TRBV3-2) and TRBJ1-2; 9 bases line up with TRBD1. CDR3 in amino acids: CASSQGTGQGSSYGYTF. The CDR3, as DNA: TGTGCCAGCAGCCAAGGGACGGGACAGGGAAGTAGCTATGGCTACACCTTC.